A selection of T cell receptor beta chains follows, all from one sample in a study of PD-1 blockade in classical Hodgkin lymphoma. The assay was immunoSEQ multiplex PCR, and TCRdb's table has in-frame clones only and misses some. The sample has more than 35,000 clones; over 65% are singletons. The sequences come from peripheral blood mononuclear cells (PBMCs), collected before the second cycle of nivolumab. Receptors were obtained from a human donor with classical Hodgkin lymphoma. CDR3s include the opening cysteine and the closing phenylalanine or tryptophan. D genes are given only for firm matches. Expanded clones get a size class; other rows say once, few or many, or leave the size out.

TRBJ2-7	TRBV6-6	.	.	TGTGCCAGCTGGAGGGCCGCCTACGAGCAGTACTTC	CASWRAAYEQYF
TRBJ1-2	TRBV6-5	.	TRBD1	TGTGCCAGCAGTTTATCTAGGACAGGGGGCGAGAATGGCTACACCTTC	CASSLSRTGGENGYTF
TRBJ1-4	TRBV7-9	.	.	TGTGCCAGCACCCTGGGGATGGGGGTTGAAAAACTGTTTTTT	CASTLGMGVEKLFF
TRBJ2-5	TRBV27	.	.	TGTGCCAGCACAGGGGCCGAGAGAGAGACCCAGTACTTC	CASTGAERETQYF
TRBJ2-2	TRBV5-5	once	.	TGTGCCAGCACCCTAATCATGAACACCGGGGAGCTGTTTTTT	CASTLIMNTGELFF
TRBJ2-7	TRBV5-4	.	.	TGTGCCAGCAGCTTGAACTACGAGCAGTACTTC	CASSLNYEQYF
TRBJ1-4	TRBV6-1	few	.	TGTGCCAGCAGTGAAGGGGCGGGTGGGGGGAATGAAAAACTGTTTTTT	CASSEGAGGGNEKLFF
TRBJ2-5	TRBV25-1	once	.	TGTGCCAGCAGTGAATATGGCGCCGGGGAGACCCAGTACTTC	CASSEYGAGETQYF
TRBJ2-5	TRBV5-4	.	TRBD2	TGTGCCAGCAGCTTTGGCGGGGGGGCCCACCAAGAGACCCAGTACTTC	CASSFGGGAHQETQYF
TRBJ2-7	TRBV19	.	.	TGTGCCAGTAGTTCGTCCCCCTCCTACGAGCAGTACTTC	CASSSSPSYEQYF
TRBJ2-7	TRBV5-6	.	.	TGTGCCAGCAGCTTGATAAGTTCAACAGGCTACGAGCAGTACTTC	CASSLISSTGYEQYF
TRBJ1-1	TRBV7-2	.	.	TGTGCCAGCAGCTTAGGGGCAGGTGGGGGAGAAGCTTTCTTT	CASSLGAGGGEAFF
TRBJ2-5	TRBV7-2	.	TRBD2	TGTGCCAGCAGCCAAGCGGGGGAGGAGACCCAGTACTTC	CASSQAGEETQYF
TRBJ1-2	TRBV29-1	.	.	TGCAGCGTGGCCCTAACCTATGGCTACACCTTC	CSVALTYGYTF
TRBJ1-1	TRBV4-3	.	TRBD1	TGCGCCAGCAGCCCGAGGACAGGGACAGGCACTGAAGCTTTCTTT	CASSPRTGTGTEAFF
TRBJ2-7	TRBV27	.	.	TGTGCCAGCAGTTTATCGGCAGCTACCCTGGGGGTATACGAGCAGTACTTC	CASSLSAATLGVYEQYF
TRBJ1-3	TRBV4-2	.	.	TGTGCCAGCAGCCAAGATCCTAGGGACTCTGGAAACACCATATATTTT	CASSQDPRDSGNTIYF
TRBJ2-3	TRBV29-1	.	.	TGCAGCGTTGAGGCTAGCTTTGTAGATACGCAGTATTTT	CSVEASFVDTQYF
TRBJ2-7	TRBV4-3	.	.	TGCGCCAGCAGCCAAGGGATCGGGGCAGGTCCCTTCTACGAGCAGTACTTC	CASSQGIGAGPFYEQYF
TRBJ2-3	TRBV7-9	.	.	TGTGCCAGCAGCCCCAAGGCTGGGGTCGCAGATACGCAGTATTTT	CASSPKAGVADTQYF
TRBJ2-3	TRBV5-1	once	.	TGCGCCAGCAACGACGGCCAGATCACAGATACGCAGTATTTT	CASNDGQITDTQYF
TRBJ1-5	TRBV19	.	.	TGTGCCAGTAGTAGAAAACAGGGCGGGAATCAGCCCCAGCATTTT	CASSRKQGGNQPQHF
TRBJ2-1	TRBV4-1	.	TRBD2	TGCGCCAGCAGCCAAGAAAGCGGGACGGACTTATCCGAGCAGTTCTTC	CASSQESGTDLSEQFF
TRBJ2-3	TRBV9	.	TRBD1	TGTGCCAGCAGCGTAGACGGACAGGGCACAGATACGCAGTATTTT	CASSVDGQGTDTQYF
TRBJ2-7	TRBV7-6	.	.	TGTGCCAGCAGCTTAGGAGGGTTCGGGAGCGAGCAGTACTTC	CASSLGGFGSEQYF
TRBJ2-7	TRBV27	.	.	TGTGCCAGCAGTTTAAAGATCTCCTACGAGCAGTACTTC	CASSLKISYEQYF
TRBJ2-5	TRBV9	.	.	TGTGCCAGCAGCGTGGACGGACAAGAGACCCAGTACTTC	CASSVDGQETQYF
TRBJ2-2	TRBV7-8	.	.	TGTGCCAGCAGCTTAGCTATCGACGCCGGGGAGCTGTTTTTT	CASSLAIDAGELFF
TRBJ1-1	TRBV6-1	.	TRBD1	TGTGCCAGCAGTGAAGGCGGAACAGGGGGGAACACTGAAGCTTTCTTT	CASSEGGTGGNTEAFF
TRBJ2-7	TRBV5-1	.	TRBD2	TGCGCCAGCAGACCTCTAGCGGGGGGGCGGTACGAGCAGTACTTC	CASRPLAGGRYEQYF
TRBJ2-5	TRBV7-2	.	.	TGTGCCAGCAGCTTACGCGGGGGCCGAGAGACCCAGTACTTC	CASSLRGGRETQYF
TRBJ2-1	TRBV29-1	few	.	TGCAGCGTTCCCGCGGCTACGTACAATGAGCAGTTCTTC	CSVPAATYNEQFF
TRBJ2-6	TRBV6-4	once	.	TGTGCCAGCAGTGACAGGGGCTCTGGGGCCAACGTCCTGACTTTC	CASSDRGSGANVLTF
TRBJ2-1	TRBV7-7	.	.	TGTGCCAGCAGCTTCTCGGGGGCCCCAGGCGATGAGCAGTTCTTC	CASSFSGAPGDEQFF
TRBJ2-1	TRBV19	once	TRBD2	TGTGCCAGTAGTATCTTAGCGGGGGGATCCAATGAGCAGTTCTTC	CASSILAGGSNEQFF
TRBJ1-1	TRBV10-1	.	.	TGCGCCAGCAGCCTAACGGCCAGCTTAATGAACACTGAAGCTTTCTTT	CASSLTASLMNTEAFF
TRBJ2-3	TRBV5-1	.	.	TGCGCCAGCAGCCGAGCTAGCGAGCAAGATACGCAGTATTTT	CASSRASEQDTQYF
TRBJ1-5	TRBV19	.	.	TGTGCCAGTAGTACAAACAGGAATCAGCCCCAGCATTTT	CASSTNRNQPQHF
TRBJ1-5	TRBV7-8	.	.	TGTGCCAGCAGCTTAGGGGGGGGGCCCCATAGCAATCAGCCCCAGCATTTT	CASSLGGGPHSNQPQHF
TRBJ2-1	TRBV15	.	.	TGTGCCACCAGTAATGCCAGGGGAGGTGAGCAGTTCTTC	CATSNARGGEQFF